Listed below are T cell receptor beta chains from one sample, sequenced in a study of blood T cell repertoires in COVID-19. Some clones are missing from TCRdb's copy, which holds only in-frame ones; the method was immunoSEQ multiplex PCR. The sample contains approximately 99,000 clones, about 85% of which appear only once. Sequencing was performed on peripheral blood. The source of these receptors is a woman in her sixties or seventies with acute or convalescent COVID-19. The CDR3 runs from the conserved cysteine through the conserved F or W. Fields, in order: J gene, clone size, V gene, D gene, CDR3 DNA, CDR3 protein. The D gene is left open where the match is weak. The size entry is marked missing in some rows and otherwise reads once, few, many or a size class.

TRBJ2-7	.	TRBV7-9	.	TGTGCCAGCAGCCTTGACAGTCTCTACGAGCAGTACTTC	CASSLDSLYEQYF
TRBJ1-1	once	TRBV5-8	.	TGTGCCAGCAGCTTGTACATAATGAACACTGAAGCTTTCTTT	CASSLYIMNTEAFF
TRBJ2-1	.	TRBV7-8	TRBD1	TGTGCCAGCAGCTTAGCCGGACAGGGGGCGACCTATGAGCAGTTCTTC	CASSLAGQGATYEQFF
TRBJ1-5	.	TRBV19	.	TGTGCCGCTAAGGGGAGGAACCCGCCCCAGCATTTT	CAAKGRNPPQHF
TRBJ1-5	.	TRBV19	TRBD1	TGTGCCAGTAAGGGACAGGGGGCCCAGCCCCAGCATTTT	CASKGQGAQPQHF
TRBJ2-1	.	TRBV5-4	.	TGTGCCAGCAGTTTCTTCGGGAGCTCCTACAATGAGCAGTTCTTC	CASSFFGSSYNEQFF
TRBJ1-6	many	TRBV7-2	TRBD1	TGTGCCAGCAGCTTAGCTAATCGGACGCCAGGGGGTAATTCACCCCTCCACTTT	CASSLANRTPGGNSPLHF
TRBJ1-2	.	TRBV5-1	TRBD1	TGCGCCAGCAGCTTGTTGACAGGGGTCTCACCTAACTATGGCTACACCTTC	CASSLLTGVSPNYGYTF
TRBJ1-5	once	TRBV2	TRBD1	TGTGCCAGCAGTGAAGACAGGGGAGGTAATCAGCCCCAGCATTTT	CASSEDRGGNQPQHF
TRBJ1-5	few	TRBV7-9	TRBD1	TGTGCCAGCAGCCCCCCGGGACAGGGCAGCCAGCCCCAGCATTTT	CASSPPGQGSQPQHF
TRBJ1-3	.	TRBV28	.	TGTGCCAGCAGTTCCCAGGGGAAGGGGGGAAACACCATATATTTT	CASSSQGKGGNTIYF
TRBJ2-1	.	TRBV6-1	.	TGTGCCAGCAGTGAAGGGTATTCCAGCTCCTACAATGAGCAGTTCTTC	CASSEGYSSSYNEQFF
TRBJ2-1	.	TRBV7-9	.	TGTGCCAGCAGCTTCGAATTGGCGGGGTACAATGAGCAGTTCTTC	CASSFELAGYNEQFF
TRBJ2-2	.	TRBV27	TRBD2	TGTGCCAGCAGTTTACTAGCGGGAGGCCGCTCCGGGGAGCTGTTTTTT	CASSLLAGGRSGELFF
TRBJ1-2	.	TRBV20-1	.	TGCAGTGCTAGTTCATCGGGGGATCGAGGTGACACCTTC	CSASSSGDRGDTF
TRBJ1-4	.	TRBV7-2	.	TGTGCCAGCAGCTTAGTACAGTCTAATGAAAAACTGTTTTTT	CASSLVQSNEKLFF
TRBJ2-1	.	TRBV7-9	.	TGTGCCAGCAGCTTAGGAGTGGATGAGCAGTTCTTC	CASSLGVDEQFF
TRBJ1-2	.	TRBV28	.	TGTGCCAGCAGCCCGGGACACGACTATGGCTACACCTTC	CASSPGHDYGYTF
TRBJ2-3	few	TRBV9	.	TGTGCCAGCAGCCCCCACAGCACTTTTAGCGGCGGGGGCACAGATACGCAGTATTTT	CASSPHSTFSGGGTDTQYF
TRBJ1-3	.	TRBV30	.	TGTGCCAGTCGAGGGTCTGGAAACACCATATATTTT	CASRGSGNTIYF
TRBJ2-3	.	TRBV4-3	TRBD2	TGCGCCAGCAGCCAAGATCTGGCGGGGGGAACAGATACGCAGTATTTT	CASSQDLAGGTDTQYF
TRBJ2-2	.	TRBV7-3	TRBD2	TGTGCCAGCAGCCCTAGCGGGACGAACACCGGGGAGCTGTTTTTT	CASSPSGTNTGELFF
TRBJ1-2	.	TRBV19	.	TGTGCCAGTAGTATAGATCGCGGTAACTATGGCTACACCTTC	CASSIDRGNYGYTF
TRBJ2-5	once	TRBV5-1	.	TGCGCCAGCAGGGGCGGGATGGGAGAGACCCAGTACTTC	CASRGGMGETQYF
TRBJ2-3	.	TRBV7-8	TRBD1	TGTGCCAGCAGCTTAGGACAGGGGGCGCCACATTTT	CASSLGQGAPHF
TRBJ2-3	.	TRBV6-2/TRBV6-3	TRBD1	TGTGCCAGCAGTTGGACAGGGAAAAGGACAGATACGCAGTATTTT	CASSWTGKRTDTQYF
TRBJ1-2	few	TRBV5-6	TRBD1	TGTGCCAGCAGCCCCGGCGGGGGACAGGGGGCCTATGGCTACACCTTC	CASSPGGGQGAYGYTF
TRBJ2-5	.	TRBV6-1	.	TGTGCCAGCAGTGAAGCCGGAGTCCGGGGGACCCAGTACTTC	CASSEAGVRGTQYF
TRBJ2-5	.	TRBV14	.	TGTGCCAGCAGCCTACAGGGAAGGGAGACCCAGTACTTC	CASSLQGRETQYF
TRBJ2-2	.	TRBV19	TRBD1	TGTGCCAGTATATTAGGGGGCTTGACCGGGGAGCTGTTTTTT	CASILGGLTGELFF
TRBJ1-4	.	TRBV7-9	TRBD1	TGTGCCAGCAGCGACCGGGACAGGGTTTTTTTT	CASSDRDRVFF
TRBJ1-5	.	TRBV28	.	TGTGCCATCGGGGGGTCATCTATAAGCAATCAGCCCCAGCATTTT	CAIGGSSISNQPQHF
TRBJ2-1	.	TRBV4-1	TRBD1	TGCGCCAGCAGCCAAGAGGCAGGGGGCTCCTACAATGAGCAGTTCTTC	CASSQEAGGSYNEQFF
TRBJ1-5	.	TRBV6-5	.	TGTGCCAGCAGTATGGCACAGGGCTTCAATCAGCCCCAGCATTTT	CASSMAQGFNQPQHF
TRBJ2-6	once	TRBV19	TRBD1	TGTGCCAGTAGATGGGGACAGGCTGGAAACTCTGGGGCCAACGTCCTGACTTTC	CASRWGQAGNSGANVLTF
TRBJ1-1	.	TRBV2	.	TGTGCCAGCCGCGAGGTAGGGGTCATGGGGGCTTTCTTT	CASREVGVMGAFF
TRBJ2-7	few	TRBV5-1	TRBD1	TGCGCCAGCAGCCCTGGGGACAGTCTCGTCGGGCAGTACTTC	CASSPGDSLVGQYF
TRBJ1-5	.	TRBV7-8	TRBD1	TGTGCCAGCAGCTTAACACAGGGGATTTCGAATCAGCCCCAGCATTTT	CASSLTQGISNQPQHF
TRBJ1-1	.	TRBV5-1	TRBD1	TGCGCCAGCAGCTTGACTCCACAGGGGCCTGAAGCTTTCTTT	CASSLTPQGPEAFF
TRBJ2-2	.	TRBV25-1	TRBD2	TGTGCCAGCAGTGAATATTCGGGCGGGAGAGGGACCGGGGAGCTGTTTTTT	CASSEYSGGRGTGELFF
TRBJ1-1	.	TRBV7-2	.	TGTGCCAGCAGACTAAGTCCGGGTTTAGGAGCTTTCTTT	CASRLSPGLGAFF
TRBJ2-7	.	TRBV27	TRBD1	TGTGCCAGCAGTTTATCCAGGGGGTATAGGAAGCAGTACTTC	CASSLSRGYRKQYF
TRBJ1-3	.	TRBV4-3	.	TGCGCCAGCAGCCAAGGTCCAGACAGGACCTCTGGAAACACCATATATTTT	CASSQGPDRTSGNTIYF
TRBJ1-3	.	TRBV5-4	.	TGTGCCAGCAGCTTGGGTGGCAGGTCTGGAAACACCATATATTTT	CASSLGGRSGNTIYF
TRBJ2-1	.	TRBV6-5	TRBD2	TGTGCCAGCAGTTACTCGGGGCTAGCGGGAGGAGGGATCTTC	CASSYSGLAGGGIF